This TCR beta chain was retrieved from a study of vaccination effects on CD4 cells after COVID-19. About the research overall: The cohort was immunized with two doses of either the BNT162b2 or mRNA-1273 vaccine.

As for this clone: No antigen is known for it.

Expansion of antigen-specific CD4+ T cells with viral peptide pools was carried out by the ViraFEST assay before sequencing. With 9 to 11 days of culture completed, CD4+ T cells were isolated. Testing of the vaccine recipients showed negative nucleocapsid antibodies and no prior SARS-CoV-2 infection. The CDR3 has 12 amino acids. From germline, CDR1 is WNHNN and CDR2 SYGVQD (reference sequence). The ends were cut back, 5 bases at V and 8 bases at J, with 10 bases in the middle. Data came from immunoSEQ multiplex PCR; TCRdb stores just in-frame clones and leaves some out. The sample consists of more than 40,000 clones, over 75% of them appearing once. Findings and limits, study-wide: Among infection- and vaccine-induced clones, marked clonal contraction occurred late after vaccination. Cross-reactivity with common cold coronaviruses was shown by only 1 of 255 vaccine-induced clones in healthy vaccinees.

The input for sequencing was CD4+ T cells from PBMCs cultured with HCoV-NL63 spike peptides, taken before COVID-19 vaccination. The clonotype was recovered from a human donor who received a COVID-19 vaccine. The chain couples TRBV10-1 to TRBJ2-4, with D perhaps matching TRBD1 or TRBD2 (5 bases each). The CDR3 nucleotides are TGCGCCAGCAGTACGGGACGGGACATTCAGTACTTC. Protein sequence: CASSTGRDIQYF.